The 14 T cell receptor beta chains presented below share a single source sample, sequenced in a study of T cells expressing NK-cell markers. TCRdb reprocessed the 5' RACE reads, with one entry per CDR3 protein and no DNA. In total, the table holds 400,000 to 500,000 distinct CDR3 sequences. Sequencing was carried out using blood T cells: a sorted CD56 or NKG2C T cell subset, CD4+ or CD8+ T cells, or bulk PBMC T cells (not recorded which). The source of these receptors is a woman between 18 and 70 years old in good health.

The V call is TRBV19, the J call TRBJ2-7; no DNA is available, so the TRBD2 call from TCRdb remains unchecked. Germline assignment: CDR1 LNHDA and CDR2 SQIVND (reference sequence). This CDR3 comprises 15 residues. CDR3 amino acids: CASSIAAGPAYEQYF.

V is TRBV5-6 and J is TRBJ2-1; absent DNA, TCRdb's TRBD2 call cannot be checked. This CDR3 spans 14 amino acids. Germline CDR1 reads SGHDT; CDR2 reads YYEEEE. Here the CDR3 reads CASSAGDFYNEQFF. Using reference TRBV5-6 and TRBJ2-1 for the parts outside the CDR3, the full variable domain is DAGVTQSPTHLIKTRGQQVTLRCSPKSGHDTVSWYQQALGQGPQFIFQYYEEEERQRGNFPDRFSGHQFPNYSSELNVNALLLGDSALYLCASSAGDFYNEQFFGPGTRLTVL.

V gene TRBV20-1 combines with J gene TRBJ2-7; lacking DNA, the TRBD2 call made by TCRdb goes unchecked. Germline loops: CDR1 DFQATT, CDR2 SNEGSKA (reference sequence). There are 15 residues in the CDR3. CDR3 sequence reads: CSARELAGGPDEQYF.

This chain connects TRBV4-1 to TRBJ1-5; absent DNA, TCRdb's TRBD1 call cannot be checked. The CDR3 is 16 residues long. From germline, CDR1 is MGHRA and CDR2 YSYEKL. CDR3 protein: CASSNREIQGNQPQHF.

The chain is built from TRBV6-2 or TRBV6-3 and TRBJ2-3. CDR1 is MNHEY and CDR2 is SVGEGT in the germline V gene. The CDR3 contains 13 residues. The CDR3 protein is CASSMLGPDTQYF.

The chain has TRBV28 and TRBJ2-7; TCRdb returns TRBD1, unconfirmable since there is no DNA. The CDR3 runs to 17 residues. Germline CDR1 is MDHEN and CDR2 is SYDVKM. CDR3: CASSSLRDRASSYEQYF.

The V and J genes are TRBV27 and TRBJ2-5; TCRdb's D gene call, TRBD1, goes unchecked for lack of DNA. The CDR3 sequence is 16 residues long. Germline V gene data show CDR1 as MNHEY and CDR2 as SMNVEV (reference sequence). The CDR3 protein is CASSSYSQGGGETQYF.

The chain uses TRBV20-1 and TRBJ2-1; TCRdb outputs TRBD2, but without DNA this stays unchecked. The germline V gene encodes CDR1 DFQATT and CDR2 SNEGSKA (reference sequence). The CDR3 contains 13 residues. This CDR3 reads CSATRSGTDDGFF.

This chain links TRBV4-3 with TRBJ1-2. The length of the CDR3 is 18 residues. Germline CDR1 and CDR2: LGHNA and YSLEER. The CDR3 here is CASSRGILDPLFNYGYTF.

The chain joins TRBV2 to TRBJ2-2. CDR1 and CDR2 from the germline V gene are SNHLY and FYNNEI. The CDR3 runs to 15 residues. The CDR3 is CASSEPASRTGELFF.

The V and J genes are TRBV9 and TRBJ2-1; TCRdb selects TRBD2, and the lack of DNA leaves this call unchecked. There are 15 residues in the CDR3. CDR1 and CDR2 from the germline V gene are SGDLS and YYNGEE. CDR3 sequence: CASSVTSGGRAEQFF.

The V and J genes are TRBV7-6 and TRBJ2-1; the TCRdb call, TRBD2, lacks DNA for checking. The CDR3 loop spans 15 amino acids. Germline V gene sequence: CDR1 SGHVS, CDR2 FNYEAQ. The CDR3 reads CASSSTSGKNNEQFF.

The chain is built from TRBV5-5 and TRBJ2-3; there is no DNA to check the TCRdb D call of TRBD2. CDR1 and CDR2 (germline): SGHKS, YYEKEE (reference sequence). This CDR3 has 15 residues. CDR3 loop: CASSAEGAETDTQYF. The full variable domain, completed using reference TRBV5-5 and TRBJ2-3, is DAGVTQSPTHLIKTRGQQVTLRCSPISGHKSVSWYQQVLGQGPQFIFQYYEKEERGRGNFPDRFSARQFPNYSSELNVNALLLGDSALYLCASSAEGAETDTQYFGPGTRLTVL.

CDR3 in amino acids: CATGGTGTNYNEQFF. The V gene is TRBV24-1, the J gene TRBJ2-1; the D call of TRBD2 rests on TCRdb alone, since no DNA is present to check it. The CDR3 contains 15 residues. The germline V gene has CDR1 KGHDR and CDR2 SFDVKD.